The next 11 T cell receptor beta chains were all read from a single sample in a study of blood T cell repertoires in COVID-19 (dated by TCRdb to between 2020 and 2021). The library was built by means of the immunoSEQ multiplex PCR assay. TCRdb mirrors the immuneACCESS table, restricted to in-frame sequences. Some clones are absent from its copies; in checked studies, under half trace to an unresolved V gene, and the reason for the others is unknown. This sample gives hundreds of thousands of clones in total; about 85% of them show up just once. The top ten hold more than 2% of the sample. Material: peripheral blood. All receptors come from a man in his late teens or twenties with active or convalescent COVID-19.

In regard to this clone: Additional DNA sequences in this sample encode the identical CDR3. This sequence joins TRBV19 and TRBJ2-3, with 8 bases lining up with TRBD1. V lost 1 base, J lost 0 bases, and 3 bases stayed unmatched. The length of the CDR3 is 16 residues. Germline lookup yields CDR1 LNHDA and CDR2 SQIVND (reference sequence). As DNA, the CDR3 is TGTGCCAGTAGTATAGGGACAGGGAGTAGCACAGATACGCAGTATTTT. Protein product: CASSIGTGSSTDTQYF.

The chain is built from TRBV4-2 and TRBJ2-2, with a possible D match to TRBD2 (5 bases). This CDR3 spans 15 amino acids. Trimming shortened V by 3 bases and J by 2 bases, and 10 bases separated the two germline ends. Germline CDR1 is LGHNA and CDR2 is YNFKEQ. In nucleotides, the CDR3 is TGTGCCAGCAGCCACAGCGGCCTAAACACCGGGGAGCTGTTTTTT. Residues: CASSHSGLNTGELFF.

The chain combines TRBV5-6 with TRBJ1-1; D call uncertain. CDR3 size: 13 residues. Trimming left V 4 bases short and J 1 base short, with 8 bases between. Germline assignment: CDR1 SGHDT and CDR2 YYEEEE. The CDR3 here is CASSGRWNTEAFF. CDR3 nucleotides: TGTGCCAGCAGCGGCAGGTGGAACACTGAAGCTTTCTTT.

This chain links TRBV4-3 with TRBJ1-5; the D is unclear. This CDR3 region has 16 residues. The germline V and J ends were trimmed by 3 bases and 4 bases, with 16 bases remaining between them. Germline V lookup: CDR1 LGHNA, CDR2 YSLEER. The CDR3 region has the DNA TGCGCCAGCAGCCACTTATGGGCAGTCCCAAATCAGCCCCAGCATTTT. Amino acids: CASSHLWAVPNQPQHF.

This chain joins TRBV4-2 and TRBJ2-3; 13 bases map to TRBD2. The CDR3 runs to 15 residues. Trimming at V came to 6 bases and at J to 6 bases, leaving 6 bases not matched to a gene. The germline V gene encodes CDR1 LGHNA and CDR2 YNFKEQ. The CDR3 coding sequence is TGTGCCAGCAGGGAGGGACTAGCGGGAACGGATACGCAGTATTTT. Its translation is CASREGLAGTDTQYF.

The chain recombines TRBV19 with TRBJ1-4; D may be TRBD1 (5 bases). Germline-derived CDR1 and CDR2 are LNHDA and SQIVND (reference sequence). The germline V and J ends were trimmed by 7 bases and 8 bases, with 17 bases remaining between them. This CDR3 region has 14 residues. The DNA of the CDR3 is TGTGCCAGTATCGGGGGAGTTAACCCCGAAAAACTGTTTTTT. Its translation is CASIGGVNPEKLFF.

V gene TRBV28 combines with J gene TRBJ1-5; no clear D gene. In germline, CDR1 is MDHEN, CDR2 SYDVKM. Deletions cut 7 bases from V and 0 bases from J, with 13 bases between. This CDR3 has 15 amino acids. The CDR3 DNA sequence: TGTGCCAGCATCAAACCCCCAGTTAGCAATCAGCCCCAGCATTTT. Amino acid sequence: CASIKPPVSNQPQHF.

The genes are TRBV28 and TRBJ2-5; TRBD1 matches 9 bases. Germline assignment: CDR1 MDHEN and CDR2 SYDVKM. After removal of 10 bases from V and 1 base from J, the junction contained 13 bases not matched to a gene. This CDR3 is built from 16 residues. The CDR3 protein is CATDSPDRGFQETQYF. The CDR3 coding sequence is TGTGCCACCGATTCCCCGGACAGGGGTTTCCAAGAGACCCAGTACTTC.

V and J are TRBV19 and TRBJ2-3, with 7 nucleotides matching TRBD2. The length of the CDR3 is 16 residues. With 3 bases clipped from V and 0 bases from J, the junction kept 6 bases outside the gene matches. Germline CDR1 LNHDA, CDR2 SQIVND (reference sequence). CDR3 in amino acids: CASSMGLAVSTDTQYF. CDR3 DNA sequence: TGTGCCAGTAGTATGGGTCTAGCGGTTAGCACAGATACGCAGTATTTT. The variable domain in full, with the rest retrieved from reference TRBV19 and TRBJ2-3, is DGGITQSPKYLFRKEGQNVTLSCEQNLNHDAMYWYRQDPGQGLRLIYYSQIVNDFQKGDIAEGYSVSREKKESFPLTVTSAQKNPTAFYLCASSMGLAVSTDTQYFGPGTRLTVL.

The CDR3 DNA reads TGTGCCACCAGGACAGGGGGTTCCGGCGAGCAGTACTTC. It is translated as CATRTGGSGEQYF. This sequence joins TRBV7-6 and TRBJ2-7; 10 nucleotides align to TRBD1. This CDR3 has 13 amino acids. The germline CDR1 and CDR2 sequences are SGHVS and FNYEAQ. The ends lost 10 bases at V and 6 bases at J; junction bases unmatched: 9.

This clone has a handful of counts. CDR3 residues: CASTNRGGNQPQHF. CDR3 bases: TGTGCCAGCACCAATAGGGGTGGCAATCAGCCCCAGCATTTT. The V call is TRBV2, the J call TRBJ1-5; a weak D match, TRBD1 (5 bases). V gave up 7 bases and J gave up 2 bases, with 12 bases separating them. The CDR3 has 14 residues. Germline loops: CDR1 SNHLY, CDR2 FYNNEI.